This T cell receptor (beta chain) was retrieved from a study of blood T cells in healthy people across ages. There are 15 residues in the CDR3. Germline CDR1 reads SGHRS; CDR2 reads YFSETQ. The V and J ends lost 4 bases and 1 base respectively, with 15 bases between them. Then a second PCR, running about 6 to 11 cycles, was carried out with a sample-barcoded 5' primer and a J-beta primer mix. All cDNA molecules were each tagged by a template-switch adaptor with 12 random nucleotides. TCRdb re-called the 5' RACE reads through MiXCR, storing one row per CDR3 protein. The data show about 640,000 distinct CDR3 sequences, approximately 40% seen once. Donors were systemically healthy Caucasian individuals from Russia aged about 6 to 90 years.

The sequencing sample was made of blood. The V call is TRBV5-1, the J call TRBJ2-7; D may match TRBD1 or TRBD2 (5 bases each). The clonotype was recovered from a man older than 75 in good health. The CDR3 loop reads CASSPGPTPSYEQYF. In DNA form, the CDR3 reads TGCGCCAGCAGCCCGGGACCAACTCCATCCTACGAGCAGTACTTC.